These 5 T cell receptor beta chains were all obtained from the same sample, sequenced in a study of shared T cell receptors in the human thymus. Sequenced by immunoSEQ multiplex PCR; TCRdb stores in-frame clones only, minus some. The profile covers roughly 410,000 clones, with more than 85% appearing a single time and 0.015% to 0.02% taken by the ten largest. The sequenced sample consisted of thymocytes. Receptors were obtained from a human donor.

V gene TRBV4-3 combines with J gene TRBJ2-7; TRBD1 agrees at 7 bases. The germline gives CDR1 LGHNA, CDR2 YSLEER. With V trimmed by 4 bases and J by 2 bases, 8 bases remained unmatched. This CDR3 contains 15 residues. CDR3 nucleotides: TGCGCCAGCAGCCGCCATAGACAGGGACCCTACGAGCAGTACTTC. Protein: CASSRHRQGPYEQYF.

This rearrangement joins TRBV28 to TRBJ2-7; no firm D call. The CDR3 length is 15 residues. Germline-derived CDR1 and CDR2 are MDHEN and SYDVKM. V gave up 2 bases and J gave up 0 bases, with 11 bases separating them. Here the CDR3 reads CASSLIGRSSYEQYF. CDR3 nucleotide sequence: TGTGCCAGCAGTTTAATAGGCAGGAGCTCCTACGAGCAGTACTTC.

V and J are TRBV28 and TRBJ2-5; 11 bases are shared with TRBD2. The CDR3 runs 17 residues. With 3 bases clipped from V and 3 bases from J, the junction kept 9 bases outside the gene matches. The germline gives CDR1 MDHEN, CDR2 SYDVKM. CDR3 nucleotides: TGTGCCAGCAGTTTGGTGGTAGCGGGAGGGCCAGAAGAGACCCAGTACTTC. Amino acid sequence: CASSLVVAGGPEETQYF.

V usage is TRBV14 and J usage is TRBJ2-7, with 8 bases that match TRBD1. Germline V gives CDR1 SGHDN, CDR2 FVKESK. V lost 3 bases, J lost 6 bases, and 4 bases stayed unmatched. The CDR3 spans 13 residues. CDR3 protein: CASSQDRVREQYF. As DNA, the CDR3 is TGTGCCAGCAGCCAGGACAGGGTTCGCGAGCAGTACTTC.

The chain employs TRBV28 and TRBJ1-1; maybe TRBD1 (6 bases). V lost 7 bases, J lost 3 bases, and 18 bases lay in between. The CDR3 is 15 amino acids. Germline V gives CDR1 MDHEN, CDR2 SYDVKM. The CDR3 bases are TGTGCCAGCACCGAAGGGGGGGCCGGGGACACTGAAGCTTTCTTT. It specifies CASTEGGAGDTEAFF.